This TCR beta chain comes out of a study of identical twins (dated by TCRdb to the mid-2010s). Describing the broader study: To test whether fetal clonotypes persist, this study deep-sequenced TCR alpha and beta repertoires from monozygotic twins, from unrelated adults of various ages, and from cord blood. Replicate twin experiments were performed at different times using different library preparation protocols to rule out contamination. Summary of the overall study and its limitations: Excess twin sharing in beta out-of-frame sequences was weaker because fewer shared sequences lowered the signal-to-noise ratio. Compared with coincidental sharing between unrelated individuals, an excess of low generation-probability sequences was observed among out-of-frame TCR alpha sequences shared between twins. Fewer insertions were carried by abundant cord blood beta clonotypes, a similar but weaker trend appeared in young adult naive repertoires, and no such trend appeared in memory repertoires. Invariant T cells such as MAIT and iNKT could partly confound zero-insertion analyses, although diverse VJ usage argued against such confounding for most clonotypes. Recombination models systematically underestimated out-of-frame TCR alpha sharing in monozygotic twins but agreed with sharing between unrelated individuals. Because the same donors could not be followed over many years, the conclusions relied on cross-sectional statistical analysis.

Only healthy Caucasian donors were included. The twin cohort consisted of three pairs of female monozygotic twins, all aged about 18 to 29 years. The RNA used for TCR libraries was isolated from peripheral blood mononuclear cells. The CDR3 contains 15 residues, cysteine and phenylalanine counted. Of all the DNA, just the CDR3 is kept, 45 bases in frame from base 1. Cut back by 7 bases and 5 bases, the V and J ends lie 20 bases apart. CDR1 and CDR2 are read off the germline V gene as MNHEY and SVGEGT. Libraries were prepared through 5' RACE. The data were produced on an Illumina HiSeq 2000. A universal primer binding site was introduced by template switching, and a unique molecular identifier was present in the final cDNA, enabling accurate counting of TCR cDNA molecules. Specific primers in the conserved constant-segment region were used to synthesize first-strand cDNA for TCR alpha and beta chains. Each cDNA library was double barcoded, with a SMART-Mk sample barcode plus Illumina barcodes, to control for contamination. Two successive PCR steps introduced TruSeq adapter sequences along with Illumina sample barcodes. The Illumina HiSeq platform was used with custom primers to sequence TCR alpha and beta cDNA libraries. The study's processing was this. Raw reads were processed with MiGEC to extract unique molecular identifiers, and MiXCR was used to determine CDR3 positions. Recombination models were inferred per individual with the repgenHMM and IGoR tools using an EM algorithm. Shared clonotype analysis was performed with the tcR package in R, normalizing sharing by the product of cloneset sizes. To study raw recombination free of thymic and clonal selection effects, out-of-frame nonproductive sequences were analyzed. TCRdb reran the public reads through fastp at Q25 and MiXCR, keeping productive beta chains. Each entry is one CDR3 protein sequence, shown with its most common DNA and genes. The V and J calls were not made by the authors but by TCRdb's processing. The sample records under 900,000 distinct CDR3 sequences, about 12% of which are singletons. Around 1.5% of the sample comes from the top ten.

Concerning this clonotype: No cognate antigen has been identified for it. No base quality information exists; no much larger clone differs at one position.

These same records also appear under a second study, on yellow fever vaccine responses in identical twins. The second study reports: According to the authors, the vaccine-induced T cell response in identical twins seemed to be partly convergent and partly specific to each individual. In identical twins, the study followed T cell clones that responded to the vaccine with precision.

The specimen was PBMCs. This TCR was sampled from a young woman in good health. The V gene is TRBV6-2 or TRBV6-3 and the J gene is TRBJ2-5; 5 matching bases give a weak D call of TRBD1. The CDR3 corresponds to CASIGAFSGRETQYF. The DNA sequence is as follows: TGTGCCAGCATTGGGGCCTTTTCGGGCCGGGAGACCCAGTACTTC.